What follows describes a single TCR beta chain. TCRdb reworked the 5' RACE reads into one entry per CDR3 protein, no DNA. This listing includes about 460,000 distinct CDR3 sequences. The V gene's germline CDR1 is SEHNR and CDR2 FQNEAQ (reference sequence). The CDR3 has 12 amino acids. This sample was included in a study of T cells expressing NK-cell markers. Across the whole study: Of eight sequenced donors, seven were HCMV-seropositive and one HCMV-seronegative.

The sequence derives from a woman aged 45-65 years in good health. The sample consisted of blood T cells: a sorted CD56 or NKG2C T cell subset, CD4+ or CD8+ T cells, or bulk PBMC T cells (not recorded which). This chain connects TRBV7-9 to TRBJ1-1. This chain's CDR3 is CASSLISGFAFF.